The next 25 T cell receptor beta chains were all read from a single sample in a study of cytomegalovirus exposure and HLA in healthy donors (dated by TCRdb to about 2017). Receptor amplification or capture employed the immunoSEQ multiplex PCR assay. The multiplex PCR relied on a mix of 60 forward primers for TCR Vbeta segments and 13 reverse primers for TCR Jbeta segments. TCRdb limited this immuneACCESS table to in-frame rearrangements with V and J called. A share of clones is missing; checked studies link under half to unresolved V genes, and the rest is unexplained. Present in this sample are fewer than 150,000 clones, around 73% of which were seen just once. About an eighth of the sample is in the top ten clones. The sequencing input was PBMCs. Source of these receptors: a human donor in good health.

This rearrangement joins TRBV13 to TRBJ2-2, with D perhaps matching TRBD2 (6 bases). The CDR3 spans 19 residues. Trimming shortened V by 3 bases and J by 7 bases, and 27 bases separated the two germline ends. The germline V gene has CDR1 PRHDT and CDR2 FYEKMQ (reference sequence). CDR3 sequence reads: CASSFPGTSKGMSDGELFF. CDR3 DNA sequence: TGTGCCAGCAGCTTTCCCGGGACTTCCAAGGGTATGTCGGACGGGGAGCTGTTTTTT.

The V and J genes are TRBV13 and TRBJ2-7; 7 nucleotides match TRBD2. Germline values: CDR1 PRHDT, CDR2 FYEKMQ (reference sequence). This CDR3 spans 15 amino acids. After removal of 5 bases from V and 5 bases from J, the junction contained 12 bases not matched to a gene. CDR3 sequence: CASSPSGEGLNEQYF. As DNA, the CDR3 is TGTGCCAGCAGCCCCTCTGGGGAGGGGCTCAACGAGCAGTACTTC.

This clone has just a few counts. This rearrangement joins TRBV6-5 to TRBJ1-6; the D is unclear. V shed 11 bases and J shed 7 bases, with 15 bases lying between them. This CDR3 is built from 13 residues. Per germline, CDR1 MNHEY and CDR2 SVGAGI. The CDR3: CAARGSFNSPLHF. The CDR3 DNA follows: TGTGCCGCCAGAGGCAGCTTCAATTCACCCCTCCACTTT.

This chain uses TRBV25-1 with TRBJ1-2; maybe TRBD1 (6 bases). The V gene's germline CDR1 is MGHDK and CDR2 SYGVNS. Trimming shortened V by 8 bases and J by 2 bases, and 15 bases separated the two germline ends. The CDR3 length is 14 residues. The CDR3 DNA reads as TGTGCCAGCTCCCCTCCCCAGGGGAACTATGGCTACACCTTC. Its translation: CASSPPQGNYGYTF.

The chain combines TRBV15 with TRBJ2-5; 8 bases are a match to TRBD2. Unmatched junction bases numbered 8, after V lost 3 bases and J lost 5 bases. Germline CDR1 LNHNV, CDR2 YYDKDF (reference sequence). The CDR3 spans 15 residues. The CDR3 region has the DNA TGTGCCACCAGCAGCGGCGGGGGGCCGGGTGAGACCCAGTACTTC. Its translation is CATSSGGGPGETQYF. Looking up the rest from reference TRBV15 and TRBJ2-5 gives the full variable domain: DAMVIQNPRYQVTQFGKPVTLSCSQTLNHNVMYWYQQKSSQAPKLLFHYYDKDFNNEADTPDNFQSRRPNTSFCFLDIRSPGLGDTAMYLCATSSGGGPGETQYFGPGTRLLVL.

This clone was counted only a few times. The gene calls are TRBV20-1 and TRBJ2-7, with D possibly being TRBD1 (7 bases). This CDR3 region has 11 residues. The germline V gene encodes CDR1 DFQATT and CDR2 SNEGSKA (reference sequence). V gave up 6 bases and J gave up 6 bases, with 12 bases separating them. The CDR3 reads CSADREAEQYF. In DNA, the CDR3 is TGCAGTGCCGACAGGGAGGCCGAGCAGTACTTC.

This chain uses TRBV19 with TRBJ1-2; D is ambiguous. This CDR3 contains 14 residues. V lost 5 bases, J lost 3 bases, and 13 bases lay in between. Germline V lookup: CDR1 LNHDA, CDR2 SQIVND (reference sequence). DNA of the CDR3: TGTGCCAGTAGTGCCCCCGGGAGGCACTATGGCTACACCTTC. It yields the protein CASSAPGRHYGYTF.

The V call is TRBV7-8, the J call TRBJ2-5; 7 bases fit TRBD2. The germline V gene has CDR1 SGHVS and CDR2 FQNEAQ. V gave up 1 base and J gave up 3 bases; unmatched junction bases: 8. This CDR3 is 16 amino acids long. The DNA of the CDR3 is TGTGCCAGCAGCTTAGTATGGGCTAGCGGTAAAGAGACCCAGTACTTC. It is translated as CASSLVWASGKETQYF.

The rearrangement joins TRBV18 to TRBJ2-7; D might be TRBD1 (6 bases). The germline V gene encodes CDR1 KGHSH and CDR2 LQKENI. The ends were cut back, 3 bases at V and 1 base at J, with 22 bases in the middle. The CDR3 is 18 amino acids. Here the CDR3 reads CASSPPGQIYSNSYEQYF. The CDR3 DNA is TGTGCCAGCTCACCCCCTGGACAGATTTACTCCAATTCCTACGAGCAGTACTTC.

The rearrangement joins TRBV6-5 to TRBJ1-1, with D maybe TRBD1 (6 bases). The CDR3 has 13 amino acids. V was cut by 7 bases and J by 1 base, with 10 bases left in between. The germline V gene encodes CDR1 MNHEY and CDR2 SVGAGI. CDR3 DNA: TGTGCCAGCAAAGGACAGTCGAACACTGAAGCTTTCTTT. The encoded protein is CASKGQSNTEAFF.

The chain recombines TRBV29-1 with TRBJ1-4, with 8 bases aligning to TRBD1. CDR1 is SQVTM and CDR2 is ANQGSEA in the germline V gene. The CDR3 covers 13 residues. J was trimmed by 8 bases and V by 7 bases; bases with no gene match: 9. This CDR3 reads CSGSDRVGEKLFF. CDR3 nucleotide sequence: TGCAGCGGCTCGGACAGGGTAGGAGAAAAACTGTTTTTT.

V is TRBV10-2 and J is TRBJ2-5; TRBD2 aligns across 9 bases. The germline gives CDR1 WSHSY, CDR2 SAAADI. This CDR3 is built from 15 residues. V lost 6 bases and J lost 2; bases outside the gene matches: 7. CDR3 in DNA: TGCGCCAGCAGATTTAGCGGGAGTCTTCAAGAGACCCAGTACTTC. Protein sequence: CASRFSGSLQETQYF.

V and J are TRBV4-2 and TRBJ2-1; TRBD2 aligns across 9 bases. From germline, CDR1 is LGHNA and CDR2 YNFKEQ. With V trimmed by 0 bases and J by 7 bases, 10 bases remained unmatched. The CDR3 totals 17 residues. The CDR3: CASSQDPSGRLGNEQFF. The CDR3 region has the DNA TGTGCCAGCAGCCAAGATCCAAGCGGGAGGCTCGGTAATGAGCAGTTCTTC.

The gene calls are TRBV6-5 and TRBJ2-1; 9 bases are a match to TRBD2. The germline gives CDR1 MNHEY, CDR2 SVGAGI. The CDR3 has 14 amino acids. V shed 6 bases and J 7 bases; nucleotides not matched to a gene: 7. The CDR3 region is CASRSHSGGNEQFF. The DNA of the CDR3 is TGTGCCAGCAGATCCCATAGCGGGGGAAATGAGCAGTTCTTC.

The chain combines TRBV28 with TRBJ2-5, with TRBD1 matching 9 bases. Matching the DNA end better, TRBJ2-7 makes the J call doubtful. The germline CDR1 and CDR2 sequences are MDHEN and SYDVKM. CDR3 length: 15 residues. The CDR3 DNA sequence: TGTGCCAGCAGTCAACCGGGACAGGGACACTACGAGCAGTACTTC. Protein: CASSQPGQGHYEQYF.

This chain joins TRBV11-2 and TRBJ1-2, with 9 bases matching TRBD1. Germline CDR1 and CDR2: SGHAT and FQNNGV. V trimming: 5 bases; J trimming: 10 bases; junction bases outside the gene matches: 8. CDR3 length equals 13 residues. The CDR3: CASSHRDRVNYTF. In DNA form, the CDR3 reads TGTGCCAGCAGCCACCGGGACAGGGTAAACTACACCTTC.

The chain couples TRBV5-8 to TRBJ2-7; 10 bases agree with TRBD2. The CDR3 spans 16 residues. Trimming removed 4 bases from V and 6 bases from J; junction bases left unmatched: 13. CDR1 and CDR2 from the germline V gene are SGHTS and YDEGEE. CDR3 coding DNA: TGTGCCAGCAGCCTGGGGGAGGCTAGCGGGAGAGGCGAGCAGTACTTC. Its translation: CASSLGEASGRGEQYF.

This clone has just a few counts. The chain is built from TRBV2 and TRBJ1-4; D gene uncertain. Germline loops: CDR1 SNHLY, CDR2 FYNNEI. The ends were cut back, 1 base at V and 7 bases at J, with 7 bases in the middle. The CDR3 loop spans 13 amino acids. The CDR3 protein is CASSEGLAEKLFF. Written as DNA, the CDR3 is TGTGCCAGCAGTGAAGGGCTAGCTGAAAAACTGTTTTTT.

This clone showed up just once. V usage is TRBV4-1 and J usage is TRBJ2-7; weak D call: TRBD1 (5 bases). This CDR3 is built from 17 residues. Germline V gives CDR1 MGHRA, CDR2 YSYEKL. V gave up 0 bases and J gave up 4 bases, with 19 bases separating them. CDR3 loop: CASSQERTARGGYEQYF. As DNA, the CDR3 is TGCGCCAGCAGCCAAGAGAGGACCGCAAGGGGTGGGTACGAGCAGTACTTC.

J is TRBJ2-1 and V is TRBV5-6; TRBD2 is a possible D gene (6 bases). Germline values: CDR1 SGHDT, CDR2 YYEEEE. CDR3 size: 16 residues. V lost 4 bases and J lost 5, with 19 bases in between. For the CDR3, the DNA is TGTGCCAGCAGCCCCCCATCGGGTAGCGGAAACAATGAGCAGTTCTTC. Translation: CASSPPSGSGNNEQFF.

The chain joins TRBV6-1 to TRBJ1-5, with D possibly matching TRBD1 (5 bases). The CDR3 loop spans 13 amino acids. Germline V gene sequence: CDR1 MNHNS, CDR2 SASEGT. Trimming left V 2 bases short and J 15 bases short, with 17 bases between. The DNA of the CDR3 is TGTGCCAGCAGTGAAAGTGGAGTCCAGGGTGTGCATTTT. This translates into CASSESGVQGVHF.

The rearrangement uses TRBV12-5 and TRBJ1-1; D is unclear. CDR3 length: 13 residues. Germline loops: CDR1 LGHNT, CDR2 FRNRAP. V lost 3 bases, J lost 0 bases, and 5 bases lay in between. For the CDR3, the DNA is TGTGCTAGTGGTTTACTGATGAACACTGAAGCTTTCTTT. Translation gives CASGLLMNTEAFF.

This clone was counted only a few times. The chain uses TRBV7-3 and TRBJ2-6; no firm D call. The CDR3 contains 16 residues. V was clipped by 5 bases and J by 1 base, with 12 bases between them. Germline V gene sequence: CDR1 SGHTA, CDR2 FQGTGA. This CDR3 reads CASSPHRSSGANVLTF. CDR3 sequence (DNA): TGTGCCAGCAGCCCCCACCGTAGTTCTGGGGCCAACGTCCTGACTTTC. The full variable domain, in which reference TRBV7-3 and TRBJ2-6 provide the parts outside the CDR3, is GAGVSQTPSNKVTEKGKYVELRCDPISGHTALYWYRQSLGQGPEFLIYFQGTGAADDSGLPNDRFFAVRPEGSVSTLKIQRTERGDSAVYLCASSPHRSSGANVLTFGAGSRLTVL.

This rearrangement joins TRBV6-5 to TRBJ2-3; D is ambiguous. Trimming pared 6 bases from V and 4 bases from J, leaving 8 bases between. This CDR3 comprises 12 residues. Germline V gene lookup returns CDR1 MNHEY and CDR2 SVGAGI. CDR3 amino acids: CASSPGSDTQYF. CDR3 DNA sequence: TGTGCCAGCAGCCCCGGTTCAGATACGCAGTATTTT.

J is TRBJ1-1 and V is TRBV30, with D hard to call. The germline V and J ends were trimmed by 0 bases and 7 bases, with 9 bases remaining between them. This CDR3 has 12 amino acids. The germline CDR1 and CDR2 sequences are GTSNPN and SVGIG (reference sequence). CDR3 bases: TGTGCCTGGAGTGTGGAGGGAAGTGAAGCTTTCTTT. It translates to CAWSVEGSEAFF. The entire variable domain, with the rest obtained from reference TRBV30 and TRBJ1-1, is as follows: SQTIHQWPATLVQPVGSPLSLECTVEGTSNPNLYWYRQAAGRGLQLLFYSVGIGQISSEVPQNLSASRPQDRQFILSSKKLLLSDSGFYLCAWSVEGSEAFFGQGTRLTVV.